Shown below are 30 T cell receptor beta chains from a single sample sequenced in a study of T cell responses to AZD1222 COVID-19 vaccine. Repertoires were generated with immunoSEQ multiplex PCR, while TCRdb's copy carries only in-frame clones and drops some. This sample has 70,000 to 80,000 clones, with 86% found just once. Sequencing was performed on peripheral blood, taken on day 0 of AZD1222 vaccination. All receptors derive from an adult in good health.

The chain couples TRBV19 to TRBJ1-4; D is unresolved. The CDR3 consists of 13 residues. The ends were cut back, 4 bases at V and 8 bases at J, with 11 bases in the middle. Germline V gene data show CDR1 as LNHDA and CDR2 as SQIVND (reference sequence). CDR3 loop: CASSRSREEKLFF. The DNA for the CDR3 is TGTGCCAGTAGTAGATCCCGGGAAGAAAAACTGTTTTTT.

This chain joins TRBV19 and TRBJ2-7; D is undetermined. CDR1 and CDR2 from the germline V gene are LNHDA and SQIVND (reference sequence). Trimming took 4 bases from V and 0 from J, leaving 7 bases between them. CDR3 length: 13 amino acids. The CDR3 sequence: CASSTGSSYEQYF. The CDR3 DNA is TGTGCCAGTAGTACCGGAAGCTCCTACGAGCAGTACTTC.

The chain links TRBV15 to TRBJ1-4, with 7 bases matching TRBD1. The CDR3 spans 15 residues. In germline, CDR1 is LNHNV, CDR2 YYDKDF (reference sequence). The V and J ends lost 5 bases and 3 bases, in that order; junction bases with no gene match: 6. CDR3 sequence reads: CATSPWTGSNEKLFF. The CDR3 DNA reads TGTGCCACCAGCCCATGGACAGGATCTAATGAAAAACTGTTTTTT.

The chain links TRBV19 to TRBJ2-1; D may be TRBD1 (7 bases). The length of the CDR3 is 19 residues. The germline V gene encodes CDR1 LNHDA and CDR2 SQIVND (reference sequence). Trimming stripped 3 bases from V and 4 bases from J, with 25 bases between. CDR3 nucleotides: TGTGCCAGTAGTATGAAGGGGGCGCGGGGCGGTGGGGCTTACAATGAGCAGTTCTTC. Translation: CASSMKGARGGGAYNEQFF. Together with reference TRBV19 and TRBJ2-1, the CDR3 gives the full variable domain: DGGITQSPKYLFRKEGQNVTLSCEQNLNHDAMYWYRQDPGQGLRLIYYSQIVNDFQKGDIAEGYSVSREKKESFPLTVTSAQKNPTAFYLCASSMKGARGGGAYNEQFFGPGTRLTVL.

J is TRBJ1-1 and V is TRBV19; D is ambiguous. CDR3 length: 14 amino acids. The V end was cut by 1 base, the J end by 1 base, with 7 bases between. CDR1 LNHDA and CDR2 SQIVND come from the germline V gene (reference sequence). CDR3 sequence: CASSIGSGNTEAFF. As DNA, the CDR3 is TGTGCCAGTAGTATAGGGTCAGGGAACACTGAAGCTTTCTTT.

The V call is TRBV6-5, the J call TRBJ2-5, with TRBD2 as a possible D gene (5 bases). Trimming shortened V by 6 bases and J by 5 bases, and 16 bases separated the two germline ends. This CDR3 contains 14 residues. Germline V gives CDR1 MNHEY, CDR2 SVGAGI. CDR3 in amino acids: CASSQRGLSETQYF. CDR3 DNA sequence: TGTGCCAGCAGCCAGCGAGGGCTGTCCGAGACCCAGTACTTC.

The CDR3 DNA reads as TGTGCCAGCAGCCAAGTGGGACAGGGGGCTGTGTTTGGGCGTGAGCAGTTCTTC. Its translation is CASSQVGQGAVFGREQFF. J is TRBJ2-1 and V is TRBV14; TRBD1 agrees at 12 bases. From germline, CDR1 is SGHDN and CDR2 FVKESK. The junction had 13 bases not matched to a gene; V was cut back by 1 base and J by 9 bases. This CDR3 comprises 18 residues.

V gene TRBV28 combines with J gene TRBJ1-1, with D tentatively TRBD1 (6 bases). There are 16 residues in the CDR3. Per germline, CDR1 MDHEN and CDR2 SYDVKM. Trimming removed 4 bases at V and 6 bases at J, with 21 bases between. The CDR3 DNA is TGTGCCAGCAGTTCCCCAAGGGGGGGTTTGATTGCTGAAGCTTTCTTT. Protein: CASSSPRGGLIAEAFF.

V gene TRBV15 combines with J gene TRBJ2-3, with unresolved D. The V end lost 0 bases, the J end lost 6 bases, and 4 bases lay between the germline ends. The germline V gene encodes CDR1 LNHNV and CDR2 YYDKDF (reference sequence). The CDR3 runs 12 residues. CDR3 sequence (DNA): TGTGCCACCAGCAGAGATCGGGATACGCAGTATTTT. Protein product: CATSRDRDTQYF.

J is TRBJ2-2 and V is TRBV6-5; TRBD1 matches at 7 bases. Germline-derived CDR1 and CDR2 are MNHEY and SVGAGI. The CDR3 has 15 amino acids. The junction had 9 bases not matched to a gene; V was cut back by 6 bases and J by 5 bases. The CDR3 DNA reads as TGTGCCAGCAGCTCCGGGACAGCGACTACCGGGGAGCTGTTTTTT. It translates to CASSSGTATTGELFF.

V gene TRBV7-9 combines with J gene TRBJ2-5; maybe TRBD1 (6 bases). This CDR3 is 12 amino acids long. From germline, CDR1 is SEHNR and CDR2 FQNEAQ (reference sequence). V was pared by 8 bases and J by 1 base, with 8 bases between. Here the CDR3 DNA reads TGTGCCAGCCTGGACAGCCAAGAGACCCAGTACTTC. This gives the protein CASLDSQETQYF.

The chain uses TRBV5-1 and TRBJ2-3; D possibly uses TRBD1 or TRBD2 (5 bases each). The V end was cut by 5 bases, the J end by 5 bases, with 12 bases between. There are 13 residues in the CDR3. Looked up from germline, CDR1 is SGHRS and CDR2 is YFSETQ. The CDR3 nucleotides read TGCGCCAGCAGGACAGACTACGGAGATACGCAGTATTTT. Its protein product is CASRTDYGDTQYF.

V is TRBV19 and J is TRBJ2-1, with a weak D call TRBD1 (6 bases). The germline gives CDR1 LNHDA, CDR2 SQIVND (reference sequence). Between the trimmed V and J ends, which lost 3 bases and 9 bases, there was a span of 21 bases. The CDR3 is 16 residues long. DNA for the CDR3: TGTGCCAGTAGTATGAGACTGGGGCAGGGGATGGGTGAGCAGTTCTTC. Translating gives CASSMRLGQGMGEQFF.

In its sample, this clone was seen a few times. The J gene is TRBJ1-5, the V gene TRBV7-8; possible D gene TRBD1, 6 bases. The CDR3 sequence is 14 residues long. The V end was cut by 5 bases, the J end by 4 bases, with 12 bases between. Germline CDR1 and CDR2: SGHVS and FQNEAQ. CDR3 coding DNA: TGTGCCAGCAGCCCCCGGACAGCTAATCAGCCCCAGCATTTT. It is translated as CASSPRTANQPQHF.

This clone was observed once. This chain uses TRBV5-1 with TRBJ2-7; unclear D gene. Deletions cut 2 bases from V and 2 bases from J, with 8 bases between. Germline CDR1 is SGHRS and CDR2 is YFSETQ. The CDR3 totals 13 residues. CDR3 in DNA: TGCGCCAGCAGCTTCAGCGCAGCCTACGAGCAGTACTTC. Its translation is CASSFSAAYEQYF. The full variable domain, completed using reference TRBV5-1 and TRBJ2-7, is KAGVTQTPRYLIKTRGQQVTLSCSPISGHRSVSWYQQTPGQGLQFLFEYFSETQRNKGNFPGRFSGRQFSNSRSEMNVSTLELGDSALYLCASSFSAAYEQYFGPGTRLTVT.

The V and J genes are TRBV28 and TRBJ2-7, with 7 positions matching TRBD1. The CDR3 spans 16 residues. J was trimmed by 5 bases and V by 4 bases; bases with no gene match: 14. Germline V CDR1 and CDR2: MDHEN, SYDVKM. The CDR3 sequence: CASSSLTGTARDEQYF. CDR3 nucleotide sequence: TGTGCCAGCAGTTCCTTAACCGGGACAGCCAGGGACGAGCAGTACTTC.

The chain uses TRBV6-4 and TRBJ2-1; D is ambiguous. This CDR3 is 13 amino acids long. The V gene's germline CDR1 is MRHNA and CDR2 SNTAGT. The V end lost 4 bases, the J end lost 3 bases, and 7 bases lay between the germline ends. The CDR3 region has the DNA TGTGCCAGCAGTGCTCGGATCTACAATGAGCAGTTCTTC. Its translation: CASSARIYNEQFF.

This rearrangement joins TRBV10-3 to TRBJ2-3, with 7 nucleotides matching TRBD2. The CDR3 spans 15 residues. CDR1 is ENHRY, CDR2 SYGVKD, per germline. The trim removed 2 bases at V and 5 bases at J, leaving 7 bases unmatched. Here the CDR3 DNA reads TGTGCCATCAGTGAGGGGGGGGACTCGGAAGATACGCAGTATTTT. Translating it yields CAISEGGDSEDTQYF.

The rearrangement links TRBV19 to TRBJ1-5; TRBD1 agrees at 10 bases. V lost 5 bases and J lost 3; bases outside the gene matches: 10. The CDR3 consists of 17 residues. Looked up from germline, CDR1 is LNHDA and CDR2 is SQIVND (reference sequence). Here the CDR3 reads CASSPGTGTGDNQPQHF. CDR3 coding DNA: TGTGCCAGTAGTCCAGGAACCGGGACAGGGGACAATCAGCCCCAGCATTTT.

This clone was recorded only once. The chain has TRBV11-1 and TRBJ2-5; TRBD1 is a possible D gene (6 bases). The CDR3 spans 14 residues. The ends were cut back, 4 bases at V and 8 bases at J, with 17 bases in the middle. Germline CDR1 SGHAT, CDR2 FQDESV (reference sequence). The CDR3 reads CASSSTGTPLTQYF. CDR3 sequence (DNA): TGTGCCAGCAGCTCCACCGGGACACCTTTAACCCAGTACTTC.

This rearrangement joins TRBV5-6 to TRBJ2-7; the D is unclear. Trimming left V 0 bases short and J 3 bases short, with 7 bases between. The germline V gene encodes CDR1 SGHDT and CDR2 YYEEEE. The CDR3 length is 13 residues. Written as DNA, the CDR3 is TGTGCCAGCAGCTTGGACGGCTACTACGAGCAGTACTTC. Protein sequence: CASSLDGYYEQYF. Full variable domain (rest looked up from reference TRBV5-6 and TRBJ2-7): DAGVTQSPTHLIKTRGQQVTLRCSPKSGHDTVSWYQQALGQGPQFIFQYYEEEERQRGNFPDRFSGHQFPNYSSELNVNALLLGDSALYLCASSLDGYYEQYFGPGTRLTVT.

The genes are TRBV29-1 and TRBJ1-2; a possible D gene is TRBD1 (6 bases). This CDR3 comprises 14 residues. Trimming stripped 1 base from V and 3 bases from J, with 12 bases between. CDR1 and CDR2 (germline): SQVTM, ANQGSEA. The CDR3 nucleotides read TGCAGCGTTGAAGGGGTAGGGGGAGACTATGGCTACACCTTC. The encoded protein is CSVEGVGGDYGYTF.

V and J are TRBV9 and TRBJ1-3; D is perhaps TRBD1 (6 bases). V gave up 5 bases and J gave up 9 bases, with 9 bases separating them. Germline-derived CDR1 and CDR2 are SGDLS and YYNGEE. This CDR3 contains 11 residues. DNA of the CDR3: TGTGCCAGCAGAGGACAGAGCACCATATATTTT. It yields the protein CASRGQSTIYF.

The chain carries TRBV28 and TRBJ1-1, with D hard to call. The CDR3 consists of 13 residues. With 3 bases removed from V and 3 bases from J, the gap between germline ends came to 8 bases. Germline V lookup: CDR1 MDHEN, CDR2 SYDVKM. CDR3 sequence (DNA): TGTGCCAGCAGTTTCGAGGGTTACACTGAAGCTTTCTTT. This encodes CASSFEGYTEAFF. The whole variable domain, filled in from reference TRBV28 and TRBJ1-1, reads DVKVTQSSRYLVKRTGEKVFLECVQDMDHENMFWYRQDPGLGLRLIYFSYDVKMKEKGDIPEGYSVSREKKERFSLILESASTNQTSMYLCASSFEGYTEAFFGQGTRLTVV.

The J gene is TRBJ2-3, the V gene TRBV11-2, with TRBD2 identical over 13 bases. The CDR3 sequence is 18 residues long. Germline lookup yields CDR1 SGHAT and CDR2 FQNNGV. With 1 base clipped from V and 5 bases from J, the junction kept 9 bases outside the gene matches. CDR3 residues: CASSLVGLAGAFQDTQYF. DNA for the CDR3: TGTGCCAGCAGCTTAGTCGGACTAGCGGGGGCGTTTCAAGATACGCAGTATTTT.

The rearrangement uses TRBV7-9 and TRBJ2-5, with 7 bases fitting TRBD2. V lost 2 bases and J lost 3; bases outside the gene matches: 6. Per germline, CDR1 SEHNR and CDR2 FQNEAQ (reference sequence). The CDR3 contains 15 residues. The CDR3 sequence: CASSLLLRGKETQYF. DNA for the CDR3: TGTGCCAGCAGCTTATTGTTGCGGGGGAAAGAGACCCAGTACTTC.

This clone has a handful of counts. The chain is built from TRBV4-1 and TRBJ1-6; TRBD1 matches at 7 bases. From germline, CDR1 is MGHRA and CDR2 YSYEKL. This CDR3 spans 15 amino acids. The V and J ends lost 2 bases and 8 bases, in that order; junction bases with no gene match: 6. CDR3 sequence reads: CASSQLVTGDSPLHF. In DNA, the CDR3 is TGCGCCAGCAGCCAACTTGTCACAGGGGATTCACCCCTCCACTTT.

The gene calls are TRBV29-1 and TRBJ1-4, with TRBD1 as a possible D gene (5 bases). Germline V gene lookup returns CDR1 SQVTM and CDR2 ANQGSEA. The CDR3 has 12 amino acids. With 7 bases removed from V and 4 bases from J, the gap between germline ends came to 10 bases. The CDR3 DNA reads TGCAGCGGGGGGGTGAATAATGAAAAACTGTTTTTT. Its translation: CSGGVNNEKLFF.

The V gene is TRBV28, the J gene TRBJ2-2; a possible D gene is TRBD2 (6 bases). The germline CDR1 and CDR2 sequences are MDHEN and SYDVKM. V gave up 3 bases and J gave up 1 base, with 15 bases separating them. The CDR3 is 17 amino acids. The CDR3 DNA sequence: TGTGCCAGCAGTTTTGGACACGGAGGGGAGAACACCGGGGAGCTGTTTTTT. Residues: CASSFGHGGENTGELFF.

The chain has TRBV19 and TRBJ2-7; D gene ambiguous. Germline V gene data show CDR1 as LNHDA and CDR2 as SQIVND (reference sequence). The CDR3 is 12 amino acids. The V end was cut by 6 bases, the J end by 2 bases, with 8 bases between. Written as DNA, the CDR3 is TGTGCCAGTAGCGGAACCCCCTACGAGCAGTACTTC. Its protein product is CASSGTPYEQYF.